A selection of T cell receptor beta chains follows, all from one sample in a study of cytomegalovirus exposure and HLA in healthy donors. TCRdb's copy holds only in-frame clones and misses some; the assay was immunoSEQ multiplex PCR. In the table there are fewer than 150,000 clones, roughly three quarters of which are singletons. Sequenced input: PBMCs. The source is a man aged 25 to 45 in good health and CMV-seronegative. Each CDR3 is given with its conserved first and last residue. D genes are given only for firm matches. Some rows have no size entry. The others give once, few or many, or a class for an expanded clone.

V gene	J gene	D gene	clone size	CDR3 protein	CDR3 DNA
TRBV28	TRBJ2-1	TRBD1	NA	CASSLWGPGQGNEQFF	TGTGCCAGCAGTTTATGGGGACCGGGACAGGGGAATGAGCAGTTCTTC
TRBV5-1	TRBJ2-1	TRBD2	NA	CASSLSAGVYYNEQFF	TGCGCCAGCAGCTTATCGGCGGGAGTGTACTACAATGAGCAGTTCTTC
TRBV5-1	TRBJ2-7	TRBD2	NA	CASSLTTSGPYEQYF	TGCGCCAGCAGCTTGACGACTAGCGGCCCCTACGAGCAGTACTTC
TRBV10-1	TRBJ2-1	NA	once	CASSESYIGLGGNEQFF	TGCGCCAGCAGTGAGTCGTATATCGGACTAGGGGGTAATGAGCAGTTCTTC
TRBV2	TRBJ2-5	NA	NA	CASSDPRGRETQYF	TGTGCCAGCAGTGACCCGCGGGGCAGGGAGACCCAGTACTTC
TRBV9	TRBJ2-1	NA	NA	CASSVGLGGNEQFF	TGTGCCAGCAGCGTAGGACTAGGAGGGAATGAGCAGTTCTTC
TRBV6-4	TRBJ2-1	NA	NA	CASSDSDNNEQFF	TGTGCCAGCAGTGACTCGGACAACAATGAGCAGTTCTTC
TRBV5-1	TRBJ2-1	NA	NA	CASSPGLPGGYNEQFF	TGCGCCAGCAGCCCGGGACTTCCAGGGGGGTACAATGAGCAGTTCTTC
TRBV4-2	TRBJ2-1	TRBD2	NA	CASSQETGGSYNEQFF	TGTGCCAGCAGCCAAGAAACGGGAGGGTCCTACAATGAGCAGTTCTTC
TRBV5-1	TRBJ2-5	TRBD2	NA	CASSPLAGEETQYF	TGCGCCAGCAGCCCCCTAGCGGGGGAAGAGACCCAGTACTTC
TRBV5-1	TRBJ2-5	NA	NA	CASSSRGHGETQYF	TGCGCCAGCAGCTCAAGGGGACACGGAGAGACCCAGTACTTC
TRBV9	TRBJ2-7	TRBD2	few	CASTPGGSGRDEQYF	TGTGCCAGCACCCCAGGGGGTAGCGGGAGGGACGAGCAGTACTTC
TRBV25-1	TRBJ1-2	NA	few	CASRPEGTNYGYTF	TGTGCCAGCAGACCCGAGGGAACAAACTATGGCTACACCTTC
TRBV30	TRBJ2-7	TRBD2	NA	CAWSVSGLAGRNEQYF	TGTGCCTGGAGCGTCTCAGGACTAGCGGGTAGGAACGAGCAGTACTTC
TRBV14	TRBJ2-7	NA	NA	CASSFLGGSVGEQYF	TGTGCCAGCAGCTTCCTTGGAGGGAGCGTAGGGGAGCAGTACTTC
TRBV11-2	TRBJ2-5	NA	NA	CASSLSPGLSETQYF	TGTGCCAGCAGCTTATCTCCAGGGTTAAGTGAGACCCAGTACTTC
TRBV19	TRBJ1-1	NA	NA	CASSPTGSEAFF	TGTGCCAGTAGTCCTACAGGGTCTGAAGCTTTCTTT